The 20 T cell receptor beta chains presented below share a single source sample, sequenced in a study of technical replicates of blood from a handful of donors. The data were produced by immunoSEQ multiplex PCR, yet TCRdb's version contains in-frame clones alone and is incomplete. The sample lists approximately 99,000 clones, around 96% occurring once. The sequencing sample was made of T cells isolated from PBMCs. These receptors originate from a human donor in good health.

This CDR3 is CASSIGLAVDEQFF. In DNA form, the CDR3 reads TGTGCCAGCAGCATCGGACTAGCTGTTGATGAGCAGTTCTTC. The gene calls are TRBV5-4 and TRBJ2-1, with TRBD2 identical over 8 bases. The CDR3 length is 14 residues. V trimming: 4 bases; J trimming: 8 bases; junction bases outside the gene matches: 8. Germline values: CDR1 SGHNT, CDR2 YYREEE (reference sequence).

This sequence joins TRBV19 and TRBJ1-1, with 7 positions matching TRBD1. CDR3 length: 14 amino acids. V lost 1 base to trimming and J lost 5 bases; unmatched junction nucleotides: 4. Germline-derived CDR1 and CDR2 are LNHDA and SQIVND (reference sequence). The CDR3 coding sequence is TGTGCCAGTAGTATAGGACAGGGTTGGACTGAAGCTTTCTTT. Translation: CASSIGQGWTEAFF.

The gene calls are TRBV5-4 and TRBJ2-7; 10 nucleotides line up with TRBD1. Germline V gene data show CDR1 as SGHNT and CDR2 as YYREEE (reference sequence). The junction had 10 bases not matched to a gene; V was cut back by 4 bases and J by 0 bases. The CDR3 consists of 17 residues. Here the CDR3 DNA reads TGTGCCAGCAGCCCAAAGGCAGGACAGGGGGACTCCTACGAGCAGTACTTC. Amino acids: CASSPKAGQGDSYEQYF.

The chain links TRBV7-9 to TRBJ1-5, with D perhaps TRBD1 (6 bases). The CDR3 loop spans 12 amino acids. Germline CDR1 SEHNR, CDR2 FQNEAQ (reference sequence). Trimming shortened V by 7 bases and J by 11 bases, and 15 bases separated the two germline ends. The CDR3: CASTEGGGSQHF. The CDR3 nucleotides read TGTGCCAGCACCGAAGGGGGTGGATCCCAGCATTTT.

The CDR3 sequence is CASRLGQGGQPQHF. The CDR3 DNA reads TGTGCCAGCAGGCTGGGACAGGGTGGGCAGCCCCAGCATTTT. The chain has TRBV27 and TRBJ1-5; TRBD1 agrees at 9 bases. The length of the CDR3 is 14 residues. Per germline, CDR1 MNHEY and CDR2 SMNVEV (reference sequence). Trimming cost V 6 bases and J 7 bases; bases outside gene matches: 7.

The CDR3 DNA is TGTGCCAGCAGCATACTAGCGGGAGTTGAGACAGATACGCAGTATTTT. It is translated as CASSILAGVETDTQYF. The rearrangement links TRBV7-8 to TRBJ2-3, with 11 bases aligning to TRBD2. From germline, CDR1 is SGHVS and CDR2 FQNEAQ. Trimming removed 5 bases from V and 3 bases from J; junction bases left unmatched: 7. The CDR3 contains 16 residues.

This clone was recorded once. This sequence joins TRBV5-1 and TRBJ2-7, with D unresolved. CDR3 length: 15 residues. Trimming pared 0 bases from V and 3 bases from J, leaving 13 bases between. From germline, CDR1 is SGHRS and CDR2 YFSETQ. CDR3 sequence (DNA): TGCGCCAGCAGCTTGGACCCGCTGTCGGGCTACGAGCAGTACTTC. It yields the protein CASSLDPLSGYEQYF. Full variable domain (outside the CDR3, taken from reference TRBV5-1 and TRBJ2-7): KAGVTQTPRYLIKTRGQQVTLSCSPISGHRSVSWYQQTPGQGLQFLFEYFSETQRNKGNFPGRFSGRQFSNSRSEMNVSTLELGDSALYLCASSLDPLSGYEQYFGPGTRLTVT.

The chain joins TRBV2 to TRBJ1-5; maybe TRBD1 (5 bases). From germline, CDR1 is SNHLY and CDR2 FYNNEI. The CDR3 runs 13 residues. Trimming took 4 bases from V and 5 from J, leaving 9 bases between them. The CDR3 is CASSGTRDQPQHF. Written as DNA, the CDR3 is TGTGCCAGCAGTGGGACACGTGATCAGCCCCAGCATTTT.

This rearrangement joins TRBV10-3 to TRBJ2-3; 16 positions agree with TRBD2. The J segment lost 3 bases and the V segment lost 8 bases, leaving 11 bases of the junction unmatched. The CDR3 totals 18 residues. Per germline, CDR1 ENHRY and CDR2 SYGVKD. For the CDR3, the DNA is TGTGCCATCTCGGGACTAGCGGGAGGGCCAAGTGGTACAGATACGCAGTATTTT. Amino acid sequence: CAISGLAGGPSGTDTQYF.

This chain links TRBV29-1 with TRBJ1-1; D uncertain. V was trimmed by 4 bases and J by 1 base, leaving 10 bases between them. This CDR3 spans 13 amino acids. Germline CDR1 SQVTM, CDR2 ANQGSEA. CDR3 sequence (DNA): TGCAGCGTTGTCTTTCCAGAGAACACTGAAGCTTTCTTT. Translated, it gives CSVVFPENTEAFF.

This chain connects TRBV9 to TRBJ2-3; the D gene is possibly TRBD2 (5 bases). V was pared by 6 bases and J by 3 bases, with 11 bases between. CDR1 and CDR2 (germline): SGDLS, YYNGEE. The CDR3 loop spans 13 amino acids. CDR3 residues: CASTARATDTQYF. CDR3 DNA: TGTGCCAGCACCGCGAGGGCTACAGATACGCAGTATTTT.

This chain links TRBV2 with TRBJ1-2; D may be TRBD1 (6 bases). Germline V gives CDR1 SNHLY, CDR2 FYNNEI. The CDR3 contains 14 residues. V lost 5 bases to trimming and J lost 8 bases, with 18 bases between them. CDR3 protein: CASSPRTAQGGYTF. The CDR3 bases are TGTGCCAGCAGTCCTCGGACAGCCCAAGGGGGCTACACCTTC.

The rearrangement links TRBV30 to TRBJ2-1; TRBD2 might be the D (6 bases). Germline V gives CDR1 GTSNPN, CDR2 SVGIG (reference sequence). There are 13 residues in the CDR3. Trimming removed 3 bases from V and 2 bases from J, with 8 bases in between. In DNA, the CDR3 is TGTGCCTGGAGCGGGGGTACCTACAATGAGCAGTTCTTC. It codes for CAWSGGTYNEQFF.

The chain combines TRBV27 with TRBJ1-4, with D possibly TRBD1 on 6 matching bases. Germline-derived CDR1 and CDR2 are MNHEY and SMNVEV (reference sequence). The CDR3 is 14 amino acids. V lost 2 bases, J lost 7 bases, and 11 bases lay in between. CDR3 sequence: CASSLLTGSEKLFF. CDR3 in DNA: TGTGCCAGCAGTTTACTGACAGGTAGTGAAAAACTGTTTTTT.

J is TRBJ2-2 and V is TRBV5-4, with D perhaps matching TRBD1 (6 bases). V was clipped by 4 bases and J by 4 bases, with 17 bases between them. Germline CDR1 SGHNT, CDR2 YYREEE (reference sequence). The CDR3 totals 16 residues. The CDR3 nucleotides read TGTGCCAGCAGCCCCCTTCCACAGGGTTTCACCGGGGAGCTGTTTTTT. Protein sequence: CASSPLPQGFTGELFF.

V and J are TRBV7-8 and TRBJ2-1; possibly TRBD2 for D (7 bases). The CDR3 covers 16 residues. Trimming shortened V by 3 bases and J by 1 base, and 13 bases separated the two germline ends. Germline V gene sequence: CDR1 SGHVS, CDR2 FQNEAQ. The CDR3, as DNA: TGTGCCAGCAGCTTCCAAGGGGGAGGGTCCTACAATGAGCAGTTCTTC. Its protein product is CASSFQGGGSYNEQFF.

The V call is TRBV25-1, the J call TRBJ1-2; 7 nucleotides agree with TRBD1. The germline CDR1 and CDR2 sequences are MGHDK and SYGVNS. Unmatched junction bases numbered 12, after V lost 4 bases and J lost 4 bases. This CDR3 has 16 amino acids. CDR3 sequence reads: CASSASGTEGLYGYTF. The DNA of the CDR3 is TGTGCCAGCAGTGCCTCCGGGACAGAAGGTCTCTATGGCTACACCTTC.

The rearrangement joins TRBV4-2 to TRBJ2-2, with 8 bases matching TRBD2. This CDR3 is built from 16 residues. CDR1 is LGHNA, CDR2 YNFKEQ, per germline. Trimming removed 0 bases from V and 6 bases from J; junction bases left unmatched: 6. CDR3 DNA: TGTGCCAGCAGCCAAGAGGCTAGCGGGCCTCCCGGGGAGCTGTTTTTT. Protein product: CASSQEASGPPGELFF.

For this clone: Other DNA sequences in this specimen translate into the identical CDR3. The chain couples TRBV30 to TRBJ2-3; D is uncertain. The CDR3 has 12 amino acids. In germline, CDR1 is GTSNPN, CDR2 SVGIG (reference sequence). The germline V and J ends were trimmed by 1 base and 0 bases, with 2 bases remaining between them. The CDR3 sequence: CAWSASTDTQYF. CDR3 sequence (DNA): TGTGCCTGGAGTGCTAGCACAGATACGCAGTATTTT.

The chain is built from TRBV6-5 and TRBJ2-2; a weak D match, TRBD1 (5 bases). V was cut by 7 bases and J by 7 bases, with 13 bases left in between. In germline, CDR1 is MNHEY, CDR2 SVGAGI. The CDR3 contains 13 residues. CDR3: CASKQGWNGELFF. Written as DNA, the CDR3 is TGTGCCAGCAAGCAGGGTTGGAACGGGGAGCTGTTTTTT.